This TCR beta chain was recovered during a study of shared clonotypes between healthy human individuals. The germline V and J ends were trimmed by 5 bases and 5 bases, with 18 bases remaining between them. From germline, CDR1 is SEHNR and CDR2 FQNEAQ (reference sequence). CDR3 length: 15 amino acids. The material for each subset, its genomic DNA, was split evenly across several immunoSEQ plates. The table came from immunoSEQ multiplex PCR; TCRdb's copy has only in-frame clones and leaves some out. The profile shows approximately 2.3 million clones, 85% to 95% of them singletons. The source is a man younger than 30 in good health. Some clones in this sample may be carry-over from other donors' samples. This rearrangement joins TRBV7-9 to TRBJ1-2; D might be TRBD1 (6 bases). The sample comprised naive CD4+ T cells from PBMCs. Subset meaning: CD45RA+ positively selected. The CDR3 protein is CASSARRGTGYGYTF. The CDR3 DNA reads as TGTGCCAGCAGCGCAAGAAGGGGGACCGGGTATGGCTACACCTTC.